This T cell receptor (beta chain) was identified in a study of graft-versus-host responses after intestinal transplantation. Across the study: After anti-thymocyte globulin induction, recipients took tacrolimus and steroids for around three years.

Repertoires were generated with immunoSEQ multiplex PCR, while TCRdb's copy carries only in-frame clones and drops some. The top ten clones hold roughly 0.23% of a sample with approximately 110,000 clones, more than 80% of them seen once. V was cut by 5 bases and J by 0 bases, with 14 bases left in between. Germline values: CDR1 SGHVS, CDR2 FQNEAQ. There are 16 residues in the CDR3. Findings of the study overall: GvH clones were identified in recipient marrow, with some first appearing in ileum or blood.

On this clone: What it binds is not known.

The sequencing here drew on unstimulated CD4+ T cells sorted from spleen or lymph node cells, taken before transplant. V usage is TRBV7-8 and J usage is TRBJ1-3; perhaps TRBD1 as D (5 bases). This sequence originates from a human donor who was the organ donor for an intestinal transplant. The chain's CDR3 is CASSEISGISGNTIYF. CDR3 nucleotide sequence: TGTGCCAGCAGCGAGATATCAGGGATCTCTGGAAACACCATATATTTT. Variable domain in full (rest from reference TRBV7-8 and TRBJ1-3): GAGVSQSPRYKVAKRGQDVALRCDPISGHVSLFWYQQALGQGPEFLTYFQNEAQLDKSGLPSDRFFAERPEGSVSTLKIQRTQQEDSAVYLCASSEISGISGNTIYFGEGSWLTVV.